This T cell receptor (beta chain) originates from a study of blood T cell repertoires in COVID-19. This clone has a handful of counts. As originally analysed: Estimation of nucleated cell counts was performed using reference gene primer amplification. Method: immunoSEQ multiplex PCR; TCRdb's copy keeps in-frame clones and lacks some. V, J and clone size derive from that table, while D and trimming were established from the DNA sequence. The sample yields a few hundred thousand clones, about 90% seen once. This CDR3 comprises 17 residues. The V end lost 0 bases, the J end lost 1 base, and 15 bases lay between the germline ends. CDR1 is SGHNT, CDR2 YENEEA, per germline.

The specimen was PBMCs or T cells enriched from blood (not recorded which). This clonotype was sampled from a woman in her forties who had been exposed to COVID-19. The rearrangement joins TRBV11-3 to TRBJ1-2; the D is unclear. CDR3 amino acids: CASSLDARVGDNYGYTF. DNA for the CDR3: TGTGCCAGCAGCTTAGATGCTCGCGTGGGCGATAACTATGGCTACACCTTC.